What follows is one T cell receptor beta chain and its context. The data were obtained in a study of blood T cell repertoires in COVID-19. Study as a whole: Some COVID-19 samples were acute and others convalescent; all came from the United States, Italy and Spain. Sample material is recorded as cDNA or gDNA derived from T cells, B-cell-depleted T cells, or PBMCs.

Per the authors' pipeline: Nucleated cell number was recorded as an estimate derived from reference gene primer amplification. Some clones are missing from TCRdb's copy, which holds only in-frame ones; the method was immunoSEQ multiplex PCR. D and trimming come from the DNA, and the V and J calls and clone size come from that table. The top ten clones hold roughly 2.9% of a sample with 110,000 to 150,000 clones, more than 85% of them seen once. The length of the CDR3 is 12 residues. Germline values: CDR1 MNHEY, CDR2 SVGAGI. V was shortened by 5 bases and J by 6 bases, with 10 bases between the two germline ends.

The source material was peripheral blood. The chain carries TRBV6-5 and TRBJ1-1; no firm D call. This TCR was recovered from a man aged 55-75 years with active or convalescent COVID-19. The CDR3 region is CASSPEGAEAFF. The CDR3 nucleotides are TGTGCCAGCAGTCCAGAGGGTGCTGAAGCTTTCTTT.